The clone carrying this TCR beta chain was counted between two and nine times. Given a much more abundant clone one base away, this may be a read error. Germline V lookup: CDR1 MNHNS, CDR2 SASEGT. CDR3 length: 12 residues. RNA was extracted from bulk tissue without any cell sorting. The normal lung tissue was taken more than 3 cm from the tumor edge. These data come from a study of tumor and adjacent non-tumor tissue in lung cancer. A modified ARM-PCR protocol with three rounds of nested PCR amplified TCRbeta. TCRdb re-called the multiplex PCR reads through MiXCR, storing one row per CDR3 protein. The table lists approximately 110,000 distinct CDR3 sequences, 60% to 70% of them singletons.

Sequenced: distant non-tumor lung tissue. This clonotype originated in a man in his 60s with non-small cell lung cancer. The chain combines TRBV6-1 with TRBJ1-5; no reliable D call. Here the CDR3 DNA reads TGTACCAGCAGCGGGGGCAATCAGCCCCAGCATTTT. It yields the protein CTSSGGNQPQHF.